This T cell receptor beta chain was sequenced during a study of T cell responses to AZD1222 COVID-19 vaccine. Generated by immunoSEQ multiplex PCR, the TCRdb table keeps only in-frame clones and is missing some. The sample lists about 110,000 clones, 90% occurring once. With respect to this clone: Its antigen is undetermined.

Findings and limits, study-wide: Spike-specific TCRs gained breadth and depth after people received two AZD1222 doses.

Germline V gene data show CDR1 as SGHNT and CDR2 as YYREEE (reference sequence). The V gene lost 10 bases and the J gene lost 0 bases, with 20 bases spanning the gap. The CDR3 has 16 amino acids. The J gene is TRBJ1-3, the V gene TRBV5-4; a weak D match, TRBD1 (6 bases). The receptor's source is an adult in good health. This specimen was peripheral blood, taken on day 0 of AZD1222 vaccination. The CDR3 DNA sequence: TGTGCCTGCCGGGACACCAACTCTTTCTCTGGAAACACCATATATTTT. Translation: CACRDTNSFSGNTIYF.